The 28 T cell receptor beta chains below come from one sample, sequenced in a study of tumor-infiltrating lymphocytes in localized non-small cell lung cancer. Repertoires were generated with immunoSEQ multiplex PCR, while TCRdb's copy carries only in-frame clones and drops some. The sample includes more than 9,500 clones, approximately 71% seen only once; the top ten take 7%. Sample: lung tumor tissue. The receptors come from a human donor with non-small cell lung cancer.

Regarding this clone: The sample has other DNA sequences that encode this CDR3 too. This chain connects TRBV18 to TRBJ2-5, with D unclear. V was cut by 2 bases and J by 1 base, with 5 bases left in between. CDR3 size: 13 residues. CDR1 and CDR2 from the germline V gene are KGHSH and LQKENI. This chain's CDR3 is CASSPSPQETQYF. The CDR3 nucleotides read TGTGCCAGCTCACCATCCCCCCAAGAGACCCAGTACTTC.

CDR3: CASSSPGHSYEQYF. As DNA, the CDR3 is TGTGCCAGCTCATCTCCGGGACACTCCTACGAGCAGTACTTC. V is TRBV18 and J is TRBJ2-7; TRBD1 might be the D (6 bases). This CDR3 comprises 14 residues. V shed 5 bases and J shed 0 bases, with 11 bases lying between them. Germline V CDR1 and CDR2: KGHSH, LQKENI.

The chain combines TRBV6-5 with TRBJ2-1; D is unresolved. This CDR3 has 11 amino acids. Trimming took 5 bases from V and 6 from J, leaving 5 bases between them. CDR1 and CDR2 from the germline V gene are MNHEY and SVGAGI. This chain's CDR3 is CASSTFNEQFF. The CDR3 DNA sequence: TGTGCCAGCAGTACTTTCAATGAGCAGTTCTTC.

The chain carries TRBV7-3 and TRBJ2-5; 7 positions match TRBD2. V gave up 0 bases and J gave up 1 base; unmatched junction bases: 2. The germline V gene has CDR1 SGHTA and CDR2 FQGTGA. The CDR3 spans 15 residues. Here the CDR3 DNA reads TGTGCCAGCAGCTTAACTAGCGGGTCCCAAGAGACCCAGTACTTC. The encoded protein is CASSLTSGSQETQYF.

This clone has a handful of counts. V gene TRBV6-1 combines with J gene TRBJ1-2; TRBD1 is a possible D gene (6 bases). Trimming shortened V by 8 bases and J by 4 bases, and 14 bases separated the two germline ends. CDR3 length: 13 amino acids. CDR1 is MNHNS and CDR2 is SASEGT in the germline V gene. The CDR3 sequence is CASSPGGPYGYTF. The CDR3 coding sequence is TGTGCCAGCTCGCCCGGGGGGCCCTATGGCTACACCTTC.

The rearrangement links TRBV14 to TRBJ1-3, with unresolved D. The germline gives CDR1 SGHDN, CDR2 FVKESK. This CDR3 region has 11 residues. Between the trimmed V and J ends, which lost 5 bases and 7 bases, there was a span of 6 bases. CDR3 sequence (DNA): TGTGCCAGCAGCACCCTCAACACCATATATTTT. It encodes CASSTLNTIYF.

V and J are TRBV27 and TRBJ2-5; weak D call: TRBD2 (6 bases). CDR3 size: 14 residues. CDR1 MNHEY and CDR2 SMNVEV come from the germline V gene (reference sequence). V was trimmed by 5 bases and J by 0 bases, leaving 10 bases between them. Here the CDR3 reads CASSPRLDQETQYF. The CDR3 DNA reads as TGTGCCAGCAGTCCCCGACTAGACCAAGAGACCCAGTACTTC.

This CDR3 is CASSPREETNYGYTF. The CDR3, as DNA: TGTGCCAGCAGCCCTAGAGAGGAAACCAACTATGGCTACACCTTC. The V and J genes are TRBV7-9 and TRBJ1-2; no firm D call. This CDR3 comprises 15 residues. V shed 5 bases and J shed 2 bases, with 15 bases lying between them. Germline V lookup: CDR1 SEHNR, CDR2 FQNEAQ (reference sequence).

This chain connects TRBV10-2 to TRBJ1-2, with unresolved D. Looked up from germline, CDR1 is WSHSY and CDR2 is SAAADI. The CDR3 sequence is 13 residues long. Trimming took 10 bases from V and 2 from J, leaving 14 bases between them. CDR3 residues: CAISDGINYGYTF. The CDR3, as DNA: TGCGCCATCAGCGACGGAATAAACTATGGCTACACCTTC.

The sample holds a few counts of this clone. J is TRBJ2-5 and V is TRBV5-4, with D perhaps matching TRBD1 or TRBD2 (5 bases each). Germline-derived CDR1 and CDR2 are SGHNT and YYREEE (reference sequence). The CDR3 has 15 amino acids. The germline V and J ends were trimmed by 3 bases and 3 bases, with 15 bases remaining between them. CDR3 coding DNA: TGTGCCAGCAGCTCGAGACAGTGGGAGAAAGAGACCCAGTACTTC. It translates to CASSSRQWEKETQYF.

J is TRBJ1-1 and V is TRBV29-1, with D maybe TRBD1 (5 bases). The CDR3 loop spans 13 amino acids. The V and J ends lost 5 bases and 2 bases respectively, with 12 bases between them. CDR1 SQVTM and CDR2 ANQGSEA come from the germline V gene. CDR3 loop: CSVSNRGNTEAFF. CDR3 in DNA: TGCAGCGTTTCCAATCGGGGCAACACTGAAGCTTTCTTT.

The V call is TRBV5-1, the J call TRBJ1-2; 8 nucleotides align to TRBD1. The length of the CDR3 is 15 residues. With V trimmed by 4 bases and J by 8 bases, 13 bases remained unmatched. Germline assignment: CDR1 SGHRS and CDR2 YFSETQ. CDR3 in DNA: TGCGCCAGCAGCCCCTGGACAGGGTCCTTGGAGGGCTACACCTTC. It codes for CASSPWTGSLEGYTF.

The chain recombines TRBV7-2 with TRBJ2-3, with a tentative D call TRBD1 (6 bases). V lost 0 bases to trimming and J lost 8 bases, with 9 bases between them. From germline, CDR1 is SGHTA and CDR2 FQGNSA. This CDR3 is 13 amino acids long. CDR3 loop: CASSLALGATQYF. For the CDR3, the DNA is TGTGCCAGCAGCTTAGCTCTGGGGGCTACGCAGTATTTT.

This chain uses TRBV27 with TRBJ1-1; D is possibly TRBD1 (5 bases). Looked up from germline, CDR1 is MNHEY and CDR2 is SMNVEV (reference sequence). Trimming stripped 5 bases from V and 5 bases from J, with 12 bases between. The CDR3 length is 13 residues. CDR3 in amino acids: CASSQQGRTEAFF. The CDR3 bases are TGTGCCAGCAGTCAGCAGGGTCGTACTGAAGCTTTCTTT.

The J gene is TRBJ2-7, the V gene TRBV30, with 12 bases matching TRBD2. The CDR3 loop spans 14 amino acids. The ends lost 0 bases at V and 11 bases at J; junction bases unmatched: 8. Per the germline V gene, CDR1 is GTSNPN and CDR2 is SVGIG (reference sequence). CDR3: CAWSVSTSGGNEYF. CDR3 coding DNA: TGTGCCTGGAGTGTCTCGACTAGCGGGGGAAACGAGTACTTC.

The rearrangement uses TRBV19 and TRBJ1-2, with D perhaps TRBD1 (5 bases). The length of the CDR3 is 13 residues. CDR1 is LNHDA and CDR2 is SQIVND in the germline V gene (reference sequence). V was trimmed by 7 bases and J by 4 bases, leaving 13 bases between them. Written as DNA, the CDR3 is TGTGCCAGTAATCCAGACAGAAGCTATGGCTACACCTTC. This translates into CASNPDRSYGYTF.

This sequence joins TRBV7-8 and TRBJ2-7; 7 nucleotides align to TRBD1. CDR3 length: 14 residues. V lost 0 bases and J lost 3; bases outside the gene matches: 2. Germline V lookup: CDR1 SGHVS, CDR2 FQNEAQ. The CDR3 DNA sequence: TGTGCCAGCAGCTTAGCGGCAGGGGGCTACGAGCAGTACTTC. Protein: CASSLAAGGYEQYF.

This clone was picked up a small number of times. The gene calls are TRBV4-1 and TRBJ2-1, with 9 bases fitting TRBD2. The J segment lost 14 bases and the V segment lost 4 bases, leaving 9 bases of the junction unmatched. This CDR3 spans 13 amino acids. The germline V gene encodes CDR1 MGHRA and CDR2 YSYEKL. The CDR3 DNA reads TGCGCCAGCAGCCGTTACATGGCGGGGGGGGAGTTCTTC. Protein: CASSRYMAGGEFF.

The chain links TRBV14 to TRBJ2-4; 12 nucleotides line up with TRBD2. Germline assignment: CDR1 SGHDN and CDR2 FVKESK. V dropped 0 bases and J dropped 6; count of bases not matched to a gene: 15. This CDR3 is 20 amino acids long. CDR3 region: CASSQDVPSGLAGMGNIQYF. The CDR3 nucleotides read TGTGCCAGCAGCCAAGATGTCCCTTCAGGACTAGCGGGGATGGGAAACATTCAGTACTTC.

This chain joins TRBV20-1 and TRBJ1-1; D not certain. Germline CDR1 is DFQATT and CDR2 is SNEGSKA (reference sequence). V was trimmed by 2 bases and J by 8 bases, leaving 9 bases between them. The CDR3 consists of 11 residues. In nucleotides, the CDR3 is TGCAGTGCTAGAACGATAGGGGAAGCTTTCTTT. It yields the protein CSARTIGEAFF.

The CDR3 coding sequence is TGCAGCGTTGGTCCTTCAGGGGGATCCGGTGAAGCTTTCTTT. Protein sequence: CSVGPSGGSGEAFF. The chain joins TRBV29-1 to TRBJ1-1, with 7 bases lining up with TRBD1. After removal of 4 bases from V and 7 bases from J, the junction contained 12 bases not matched to a gene. Germline values: CDR1 SQVTM, CDR2 ANQGSEA. This CDR3 region has 14 residues.

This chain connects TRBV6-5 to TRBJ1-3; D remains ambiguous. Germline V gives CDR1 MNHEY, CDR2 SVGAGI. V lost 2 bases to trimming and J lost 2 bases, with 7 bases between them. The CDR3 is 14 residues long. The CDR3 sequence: CASSYGVTGNTIYF. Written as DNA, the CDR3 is TGTGCCAGCAGTTACGGGGTAACTGGAAACACCATATATTTT.

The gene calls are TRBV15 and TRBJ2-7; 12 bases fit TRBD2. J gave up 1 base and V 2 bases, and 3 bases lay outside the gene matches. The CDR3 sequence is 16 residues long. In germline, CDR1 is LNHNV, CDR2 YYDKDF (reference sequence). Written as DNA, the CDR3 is TGTGCCACCAGCAGACCCGGACTAGCGGGGTCCTACGAGCAGTACTTC. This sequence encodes CATSRPGLAGSYEQYF.

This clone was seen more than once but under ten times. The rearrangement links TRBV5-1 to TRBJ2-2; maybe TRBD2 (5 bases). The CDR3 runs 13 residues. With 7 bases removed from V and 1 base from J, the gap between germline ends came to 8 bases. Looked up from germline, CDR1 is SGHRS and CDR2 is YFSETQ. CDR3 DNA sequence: TGCGCCAGCGAGGAGGTGAACACCGGGGAGCTGTTTTTT. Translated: CASEEVNTGELFF.

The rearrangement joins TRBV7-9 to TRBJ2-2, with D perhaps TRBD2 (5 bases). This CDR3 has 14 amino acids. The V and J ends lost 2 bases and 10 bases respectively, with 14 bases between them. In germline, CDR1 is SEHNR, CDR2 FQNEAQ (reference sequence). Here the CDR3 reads CASSLIPPAEELFF. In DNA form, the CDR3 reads TGTGCCAGCAGCTTAATCCCCCCAGCGGAGGAGCTGTTTTTT.

The CDR3 loop reads CASSLGYNEQFF. As DNA, the CDR3 is TGTGCCAGCAGCTTGGGATACAATGAGCAGTTCTTC. V and J are TRBV11-3 and TRBJ2-1; D remains ambiguous. The germline CDR1 and CDR2 sequences are SGHNT and YENEEA. V was trimmed by 3 bases and J by 4 bases, leaving 4 bases between them. This CDR3 contains 12 residues.

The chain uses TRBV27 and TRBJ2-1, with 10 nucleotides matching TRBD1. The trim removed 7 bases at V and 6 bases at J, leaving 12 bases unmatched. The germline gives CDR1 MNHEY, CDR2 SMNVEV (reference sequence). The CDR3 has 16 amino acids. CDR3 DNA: TGTGCCAGCACCTCTCTGCGAGACAGGGGGCTCAATGAGCAGTTCTTC. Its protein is CASTSLRDRGLNEQFF.

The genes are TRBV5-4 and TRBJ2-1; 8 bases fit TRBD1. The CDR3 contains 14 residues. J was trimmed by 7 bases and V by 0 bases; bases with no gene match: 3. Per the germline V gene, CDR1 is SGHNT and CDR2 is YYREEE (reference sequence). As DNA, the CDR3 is TGTGCCAGCAGCTTGGGTGGGGACAGGAATGAGCAGTTCTTC. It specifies CASSLGGDRNEQFF. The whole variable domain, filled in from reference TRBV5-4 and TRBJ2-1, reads ETGVTQSPTHLIKTRGQQVTLRCSSQSGHNTVSWYQQALGQGPQFIFQYYREEENGRGNFPPRFSGLQFPNYSSELNVNALELDDSALYLCASSLGGDRNEQFFGPGTRLTVL.